A selection of T cell receptor beta chains follows, all from one sample in a study of CD8 T cells in Susac syndrome. Using its own MiXCR run on the immunoSEQ multiplex PCR reads, TCRdb lists one record per CDR3 protein. The table lists a few hundred thousand distinct CDR3 sequences, approximately 89% of them singletons, with approximately 0.18% in the top ten. The sequenced material came from CD8+ T cells from PBMCs. All receptors come from a human donor with multiple sclerosis. The CDR3 runs from the conserved cysteine through the conserved F or W. Fields, in order: clone size, CDR3 length, J gene, D gene, V gene, CDR3 protein, CDR3 DNA. D genes are given only for firm matches. Only some rows state a clone size, as once, few, many or a class for expanded clones.

>-|16|TRBJ2-2|-|TRBV5-5
CASSLGAGLNTGELFF
TGTGCCAGCAGCTTGGGGGCAGGGCTGAACACCGGGGAGCTGTTTTTT
>-|14|TRBJ2-7|TRBD2|TRBV7-9
CASTGGGRAPEQYF
TGTGCCAGCACAGGAGGCGGGAGGGCCCCCGAGCAGTACTTC
>many|12|TRBJ2-3|-|TRBV7-9
CASSPGGDTQYF
TGTGCCAGCAGCCCCGGGGGAGATACGCAGTATTTT
>-|13|TRBJ2-1|-|TRBV25-1
CASSEYTYNEQFF
TGTGCCAGCAGTGAATACACCTACAATGAGCAGTTCTTC
>-|16|TRBJ2-1|-|TRBV12-3/TRBV12-4
CASSLLGRRLGNEQFF
TGTGCCAGCAGTCTTTTGGGGCGTCGGCTGGGCAATGAGCAGTTCTTC
>-|15|TRBJ2-3|-|TRBV7-2
CASSLPGTYTDTQYF
TGTGCCAGCAGCTTACCCGGAACCTACACAGATACGCAGTATTTT
>-|19|TRBJ2-3|TRBD1|TRBV27
CASSGQGAPGLTPTDTQYF
TGTGCCAGCAGCGGCCAGGGGGCGCCGGGACTCACCCCGACAGATACGCAGTATTTT
>-|16|TRBJ1-4|-|TRBV13
CASSLRGEGRYEKLFF
TGTGCCAGCAGCTTAAGGGGCGAGGGGCGCTATGAAAAACTGTTTTTT
>-|17|TRBJ2-1|TRBD1|TRBV7-9
CASSTEWDSLNYNEQFF
TGTGCCAGCAGCACAGAATGGGACAGCCTAAACTACAATGAGCAGTTCTTC
>-|11|TRBJ2-1|-|TRBV20-1
CSGPDYNEQFF
TGCAGTGGCCCCGATTACAATGAGCAGTTCTTC
>-|15|TRBJ2-5|TRBD1|TRBV19
CASSIWGTEQETQYF
TGTGCCAGTAGTATTTGGGGGACAGAACAAGAGACCCAGTACTTC
>-|14|TRBJ2-3|-|TRBV3-1
CASSQESITDTQYF
TGTGCCAGCAGCCAAGAATCCATCACAGATACGCAGTATTTT
>once|18|TRBJ2-7|TRBD2|TRBV4-2
CASSRHFWTGGRYHEQYF
TGTGCCAGCAGCCGACACTTCTGGACTGGCGGGAGGTACCACGAGCAGTACTTC